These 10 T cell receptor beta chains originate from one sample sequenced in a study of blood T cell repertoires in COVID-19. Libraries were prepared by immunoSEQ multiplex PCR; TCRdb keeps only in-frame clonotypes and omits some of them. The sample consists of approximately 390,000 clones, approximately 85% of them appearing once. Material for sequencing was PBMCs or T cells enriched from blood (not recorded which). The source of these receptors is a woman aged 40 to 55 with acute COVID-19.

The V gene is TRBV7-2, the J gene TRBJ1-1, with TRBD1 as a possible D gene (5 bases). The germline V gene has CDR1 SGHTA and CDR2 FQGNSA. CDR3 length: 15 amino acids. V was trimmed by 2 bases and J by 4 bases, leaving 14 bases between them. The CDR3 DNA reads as TGTGCCAGCAGCTTACCGGGGGGGAGGGTCACTGAAGCTTTCTTT. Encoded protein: CASSLPGGRVTEAFF.

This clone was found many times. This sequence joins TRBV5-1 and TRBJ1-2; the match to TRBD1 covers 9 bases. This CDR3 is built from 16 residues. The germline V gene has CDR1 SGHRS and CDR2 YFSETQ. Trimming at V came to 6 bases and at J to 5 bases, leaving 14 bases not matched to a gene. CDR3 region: CASTSSPGQGPYGYTF. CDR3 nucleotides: TGCGCCAGCACCTCCTCGCCGGGACAGGGCCCTTATGGCTACACCTTC. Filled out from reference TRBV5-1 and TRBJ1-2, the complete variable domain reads KAGVTQTPRYLIKTRGQQVTLSCSPISGHRSVSWYQQTPGQGLQFLFEYFSETQRNKGNFPGRFSGRQFSNSRSEMNVSTLELGDSALYLCASTSSPGQGPYGYTFGSGTRLTVV.

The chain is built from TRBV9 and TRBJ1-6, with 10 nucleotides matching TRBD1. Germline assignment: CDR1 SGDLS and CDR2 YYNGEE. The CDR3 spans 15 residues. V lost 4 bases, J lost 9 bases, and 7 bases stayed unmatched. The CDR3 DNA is TGTGCCAGCAGCCCCTACGGGACAGGGGTTTCACCCCTCCACTTT. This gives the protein CASSPYGTGVSPLHF.

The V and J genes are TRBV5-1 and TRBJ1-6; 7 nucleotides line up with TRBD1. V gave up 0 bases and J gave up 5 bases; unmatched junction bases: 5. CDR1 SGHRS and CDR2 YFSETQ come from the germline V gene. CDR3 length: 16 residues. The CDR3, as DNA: TGCGCCAGCAGCTTGGTACCCCAGGGGGATAATTCACCCCTCCACTTT. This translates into CASSLVPQGDNSPLHF.

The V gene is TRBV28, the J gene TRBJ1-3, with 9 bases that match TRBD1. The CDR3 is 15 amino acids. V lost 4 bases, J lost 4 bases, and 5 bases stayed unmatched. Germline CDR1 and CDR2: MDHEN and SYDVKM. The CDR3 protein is CASSWTGVDGNTIYF. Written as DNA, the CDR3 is TGTGCCAGCAGTTGGACAGGGGTAGACGGAAACACCATATATTTT.

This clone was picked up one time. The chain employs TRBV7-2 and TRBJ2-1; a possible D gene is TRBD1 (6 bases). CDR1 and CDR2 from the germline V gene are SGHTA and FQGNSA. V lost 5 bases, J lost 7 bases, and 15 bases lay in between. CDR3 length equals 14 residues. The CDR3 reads CASSLGTPVNEQFF. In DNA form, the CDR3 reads TGTGCCAGCAGCCTAGGGACACCGGTAAATGAGCAGTTCTTC.

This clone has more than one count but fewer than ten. CDR3 DNA sequence: TGTGCCAGCAAATTGACAGCCTACGCGAACACTGAAGCTTTCTTT. This encodes CASKLTAYANTEAFF. This sequence joins TRBV6-5 and TRBJ1-1; a possible D gene is TRBD1 (5 bases). The ends were cut back, 7 bases at V and 1 base at J, with 16 bases in the middle. The germline V gene encodes CDR1 MNHEY and CDR2 SVGAGI. CDR3 size: 15 residues.

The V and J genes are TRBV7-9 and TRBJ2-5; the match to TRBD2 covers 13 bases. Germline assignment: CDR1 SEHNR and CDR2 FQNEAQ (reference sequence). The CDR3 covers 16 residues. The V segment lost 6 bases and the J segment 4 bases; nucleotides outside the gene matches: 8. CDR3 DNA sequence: TGTGCCAGCAGTTCTGGACTAGCGGGGGCCTTAGAGACCCAGTACTTC. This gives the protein CASSSGLAGALETQYF.

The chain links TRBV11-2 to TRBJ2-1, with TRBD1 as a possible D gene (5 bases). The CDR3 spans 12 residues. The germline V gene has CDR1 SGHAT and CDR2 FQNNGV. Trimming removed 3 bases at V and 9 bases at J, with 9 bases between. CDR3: CASSFSRGEQFF. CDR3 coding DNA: TGTGCCAGCAGCTTCTCTAGGGGTGAGCAGTTCTTC.

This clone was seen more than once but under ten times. This chain's CDR3 is CASGSFTYEQYF. The CDR3 DNA sequence: TGTGCCAGCGGGAGTTTTACCTACGAGCAGTACTTC. The V gene is TRBV7-8, the J gene TRBJ2-7; D is possibly TRBD2 (5 bases). The length of the CDR3 is 12 residues. Germline CDR1 reads SGHVS; CDR2 reads FQNEAQ. V lost 8 bases, J lost 2 bases, and 10 bases lay in between.